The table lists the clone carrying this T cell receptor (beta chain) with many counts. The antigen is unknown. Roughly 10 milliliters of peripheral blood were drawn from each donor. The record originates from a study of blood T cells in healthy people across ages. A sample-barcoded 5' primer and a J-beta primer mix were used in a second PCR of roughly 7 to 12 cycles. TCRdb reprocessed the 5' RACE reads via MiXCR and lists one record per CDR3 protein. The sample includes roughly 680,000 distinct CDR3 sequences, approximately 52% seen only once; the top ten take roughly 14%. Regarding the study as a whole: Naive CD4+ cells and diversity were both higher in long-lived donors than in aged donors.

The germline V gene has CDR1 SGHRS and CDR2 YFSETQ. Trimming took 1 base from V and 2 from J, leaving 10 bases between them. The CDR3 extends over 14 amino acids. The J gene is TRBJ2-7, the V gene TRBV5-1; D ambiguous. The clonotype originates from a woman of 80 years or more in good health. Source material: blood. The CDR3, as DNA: TGCGCCAGCAGCTTGAACGCCAGAACCTACGAGCAGTACTTC. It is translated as CASSLNARTYEQYF. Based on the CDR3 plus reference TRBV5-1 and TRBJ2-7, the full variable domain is KAGVTQTPRYLIKTRGQQVTLSCSPISGHRSVSWYQQTPGQGLQFLFEYFSETQRNKGNFPGRFSGRQFSNSRSEMNVSTLELGDSALYLCASSLNARTYEQYFGPGTRLTVT.